These 7 T cell receptor beta chains were all obtained from the same sample, sequenced in a study of blood T cell repertoires in COVID-19. The repertoire was sequenced with immunoSEQ multiplex PCR; TCRdb's copy has only in-frame clones and lacks some. The repertoire holds 200,000 to 250,000 clones, with around 90% as singletons. Sample: PBMCs or T cells enriched from blood (not recorded which). These receptors all come from a man aged 18 to 29 with acute COVID-19.

The chain has TRBV7-9 and TRBJ2-1, with D hard to call. The CDR3 sequence is 12 residues long. The ends were cut back, 4 bases at V and 7 bases at J, with 8 bases in the middle. Germline values: CDR1 SEHNR, CDR2 FQNEAQ (reference sequence). CDR3: CASSYSTNEQFF. CDR3 coding DNA: TGTGCCAGCAGCTACAGTACGAATGAGCAGTTCTTC.

This clone was seen a few times. This chain links TRBV5-1 with TRBJ1-5; D is unresolved. V lost 0 bases to trimming and J lost 4 bases, with 8 bases between them. Germline values: CDR1 SGHRS, CDR2 YFSETQ. CDR3 length equals 14 residues. CDR3 in DNA: TGCGCCAGCAGCTTGGGGGCAGGAAATCAGCCCCAGCATTTT. Amino acids: CASSLGAGNQPQHF.

The chain combines TRBV20-1 with TRBJ2-1; 11 positions agree with TRBD2. Germline V gives CDR1 DFQATT, CDR2 SNEGSKA (reference sequence). The CDR3 spans 14 residues. J gave up 6 bases and V 3 bases, and 4 bases lay outside the gene matches. Written as DNA, the CDR3 is TGCAGTGCTAGTACTAGCGGGAGTTTCAATGAGCAGTTCTTC. This codes for CSASTSGSFNEQFF.

The chain joins TRBV19 to TRBJ2-1; 8 nucleotides align to TRBD2. Germline V gene data show CDR1 as LNHDA and CDR2 as SQIVND (reference sequence). V lost 7 bases, J lost 0 bases, and 5 bases stayed unmatched. The CDR3 runs 15 residues. The CDR3 here is CASNLAGSSYNEQFF. The DNA for the CDR3 is TGTGCCAGTAATTTAGCGGGGAGCTCCTACAATGAGCAGTTCTTC.

The genes are TRBV28 and TRBJ1-2; possible D gene TRBD1, 5 bases. The CDR3 is 15 amino acids. Trimming took 2 bases from V and 4 from J, leaving 14 bases between them. The germline V gene has CDR1 MDHEN and CDR2 SYDVKM. CDR3 sequence: CASSLEYRGGYGYTF. CDR3 bases: TGTGCCAGCAGTTTAGAGTATAGGGGTGGCTATGGCTACACCTTC.

This chain links TRBV28 with TRBJ2-2, with D perhaps TRBD2 (6 bases). This CDR3 is built from 14 residues. The ends were cut back, 7 bases at V and 4 bases at J, with 13 bases in the middle. The germline V gene has CDR1 MDHEN and CDR2 SYDVKM. The CDR3 is CASTQMGGTGELFF. CDR3 DNA sequence: TGTGCCAGCACCCAAATGGGGGGCACCGGGGAGCTGTTTTTT. Looking up the rest from reference TRBV28 and TRBJ2-2 gives the full variable domain: DVKVTQSSRYLVKRTGEKVFLECVQDMDHENMFWYRQDPGLGLRLIYFSYDVKMKEKGDIPEGYSVSREKKERFSLILESASTNQTSMYLCASTQMGGTGELFFGEGSRLTVL.

This chain connects TRBV10-3 to TRBJ2-3; 8 bases fit TRBD2. Germline lookup yields CDR1 ENHRY and CDR2 SYGVKD. V was clipped by 11 bases and J by 8 bases; unmatched bases: 6. The CDR3 length is 11 residues. This chain's CDR3 is CAAGGDATQYF. The DNA for the CDR3 is TGTGCCGCCGGGGGGGACGCTACGCAGTATTTT.